A selection of T cell receptor beta chains follows, all from one sample in a study of shared clonotypes between healthy human individuals. TCRdb's copy holds only in-frame clones and misses some; the assay was immunoSEQ multiplex PCR. The sample gives about 580,000 clones, 95% to 98% of which show up once; 0.25% to 0.35% is in the top ten. The sequencing input was naive CD8+ T cells sorted from blood. The receptors originated from a man under 40 in good health. The CDR3 runs from the conserved cysteine through the conserved F or W. The D gene is left open where the match is weak. For some rows the clone size is stated as once, few or many, or as a class when expanded; others skip it.

clone_size cdr3_length d_call j_call v_call cdr3_aa cdr3_nt
. 15 TRBD2 TRBJ2-7 TRBV7-2 CASSFVGGPPYEQYF TGTGCCAGCAGCTTCGTGGGAGGGCCCCCCTACGAGCAGTACTTC
once 12 . TRBJ1-1 TRBV6-6 CASRPQGGEAFF TGTGCCAGCAGACCACAGGGAGGTGAAGCTTTCTTT
. 16 . TRBJ2-3 TRBV4-2 CASSRLVAGTTDTQYF TGTGCCAGCAGCCGCCTTGTCGCGGGGACCACAGATACGCAGTATTTT
. 14 . TRBJ2-7 TRBV27 CASSLGPGTYEQYF TGTGCCAGCAGTTTAGGTCCAGGAACCTACGAGCAGTACTTC
. 15 . TRBJ2-1 TRBV29-1 CSVTKRATGGNEQFF TGCAGCGTCACAAAACGGGCGACCGGTGGAAATGAGCAGTTCTTC
. 11 . TRBJ1-1 TRBV11-2 CASNRATEAFF TGTGCCAGCAACAGGGCCACTGAAGCTTTCTTT
. 11 TRBD1 TRBJ2-4 TRBV19 CASSLRQGRKF TGTGCCAGTAGTCTTCGACAGGGAAGGAAATTC
. 14 TRBD1 TRBJ2-7 TRBV7-8 CASSADRANYEQYF TGTGCCAGCAGCGCGGACAGGGCCAACTACGAGCAGTACTTC
. 16 . TRBJ2-3 TRBV28 CASSLEGGSLINTQYF TGTGCCAGCAGTTTGGAGGGGGGGAGCCTTATAAATACGCAGTATTTT
. 17 TRBD1 TRBJ2-5 TRBV5-5 CASSFPGQGKERETQYF TGTGCCAGCAGCTTCCCGGGACAGGGAAAAGAGCGGGAGACCCAGTACTTC
. 15 TRBD2 TRBJ2-7 TRBV15 CATSRGVAGGYEQYF TGTGCCACCAGCAGAGGAGTCGCGGGAGGCTACGAGCAGTACTTC
. 18 . TRBJ2-7 TRBV13 CASSSSSLKRVSLNEQYF TGTGCCAGCAGCTCGTCCTCCCTAAAGAGGGTCTCACTCAACGAGCAGTACTTC
. 15 . TRBJ1-1 TRBV11-2 CASSWGRSGNTEAFF TGTGCCAGCAGCTGGGGGAGATCGGGGAACACTGAAGCTTTCTTT
. 12 . TRBJ1-5 TRBV2 CACGDSNQPQHF TGTGCCTGCGGGGATAGCAATCAGCCCCAGCATTTT
. 16 TRBD2 TRBJ2-3 TRBV5-1 CASSFRGGRVSDTQYF TGCGCCAGCAGCTTTCGCGGCGGGAGGGTATCAGATACGCAGTATTTT
. 16 . TRBJ1-1 TRBV14 CASSQDDITRDTEAFF TGTGCCAGCAGCCAAGACGACATCACCCGGGACACTGAAGCTTTCTTT
. 15 TRBD2 TRBJ2-3 TRBV7-9 CASSGTSGRTDTQYF TGTGCCAGCAGCGGAACTAGCGGGAGAACAGATACGCAGTATTTT
. 14 . TRBJ2-4 TRBV7-9 CASSSQVAKNIQYF TGTGCCAGCAGCTCTCAAGTAGCCAAAAACATTCAGTACTTC
. 17 TRBD2 TRBJ2-2 TRBV6-1 CASSEPGLAGITGELFF TGTGCCAGCAGCGAACCGGGACTAGCGGGGATCACCGGGGAGCTGTTTTTT
. 14 TRBD2 TRBJ2-7 TRBV2 CASTGEGTSYEQYF TGTGCCAGCACTGGGGAGGGCACTTCCTACGAGCAGTACTTC
. 11 . TRBJ2-7 TRBV2 CASSEAREQYF TGTGCCAGCAGTGAAGCGCGAGAGCAGTACTTC
. 13 . TRBJ1-5 TRBV12-5 CASGLGRDQPQHF TGTGCTAGTGGTTTGGGCCGTGATCAGCCCCAGCATTTT
. 15 TRBD2 TRBJ2-5 TRBV5-1 CASSLGTSGAETQYF TGCGCCAGCAGCTTAGGTACTAGCGGCGCGGAGACCCAGTACTTC
. 16 TRBD2 TRBJ2-3 TRBV7-8 CASSEWTSGSGDTQYF TGTGCCAGCAGCGAGTGGACTAGCGGGAGTGGAGATACGCAGTATTTT
. 14 . TRBJ2-7 TRBV27 CASSLSRQGHEQYF TGTGCCAGCAGTTTATCCCGGCAGGGGCACGAGCAGTACTTC
. 11 . TRBJ2-7 TRBV11-2 CASSYRNEQYF TGTGCCAGCAGCTATCGGAACGAGCAGTACTTC
. 15 . TRBJ2-3 TRBV28 CASSLSSGSTDTQYF TGTGCCAGCAGTTTGAGCAGCGGAAGCACAGATACGCAGTATTTT
. 16 . TRBJ2-4 TRBV4-1 CASSPRQEGPKNIQYF TGCGCCAGCAGCCCTCGACAAGAGGGCCCCAAAAACATTCAGTACTTC
. 17 TRBD1 TRBJ1-2 TRBV5-6 CASSSGTGIGANYGYTF TGTGCCAGCAGCTCCGGGACAGGGATAGGAGCTAACTATGGCTACACCTTC
. 16 TRBD1 TRBJ2-3 TRBV5-5 CASSFTGTGRTDTQYF TGTGCCAGCAGCTTCACCGGGACAGGGCGCACAGATACGCAGTATTTT
once 12 . TRBJ1-2 TRBV25-1 CASRAGRYGYTF TGTGCCAGCAGGGCAGGGCGATATGGCTACACCTTC
few 15 TRBD2 TRBJ2-1 TRBV5-1 CASSPGLVGYNEQFF TGCGCCAGCAGCCCGGGACTAGTGGGCTACAATGAGCAGTTCTTC
. 14 . TRBJ1-1 TRBV11-2 CASSLVSRASEAFF TGTGCCAGCAGCTTAGTTTCCAGGGCAAGCGAAGCTTTCTTT
. 19 . TRBJ1-5 TRBV10-3 CAITPVGGYSFYSNQPQHF TGTGCCATCACCCCGGTCGGGGGCTATTCCTTTTATAGCAATCAGCCCCAGCATTTT
. 13 . TRBJ2-2 TRBV11-3 CASSPASGGELFF TGTGCCAGCAGCCCAGCCTCGGGCGGGGAGCTGTTTTTT
. 15 . TRBJ1-5 TRBV6-5 CASSSAQFGEQPQHF TGTGCCAGCAGTTCAGCACAATTCGGCGAACAGCCCCAGCATTTT
. 14 . TRBJ2-7 TRBV29-1 CSVETLNGGYEQYF TGCAGCGTTGAAACATTAAACGGGGGCTACGAGCAGTACTTC
. 16 . TRBJ2-7 TRBV7-2 CASSLAPGGGFYEQYF TGTGCCAGCAGCTTAGCGCCGGGGGGCGGATTCTACGAGCAGTACTTC
. 12 TRBD1 TRBJ1-5 TRBV29-1 CSVQQGGQPQHF TGCAGCGTGCAACAGGGGGGTCAGCCCCAGCATTTT
. 15 . TRBJ2-5 TRBV21-1 CASSTAGQEQETQYF TGTGCCAGCAGCACAGCGGGACAAGAACAAGAGACCCAGTACTTC
. 16 . TRBJ2-5 TRBV11-2 CASSFPISGDQETQYF TGTGCCAGCAGCTTTCCAATTAGTGGGGACCAAGAGACCCAGTACTTC
. 14 TRBD1 TRBJ2-7 TRBV9 CASSLLPGQEEQYF TGTGCCAGCAGCCTCCTACCGGGACAGGAAGAGCAGTACTTC
. 17 TRBD1 TRBJ2-7 TRBV28 CASSLPPWTGVTYEQYF TGTGCCAGCAGTTTACCCCCGTGGACAGGTGTCACCTACGAGCAGTACTTC
. 11 . TRBJ2-5 TRBV20-1 CSAKFQETQYF TGCAGTGCTAAGTTTCAGGAGACCCAGTACTTC
once 12 . TRBJ1-5 TRBV30 CAWSHPPGTQHF TGTGCCTGGAGTCATCCCCCTGGGACCCAGCATTTT
. 15 . TRBJ2-7 TRBV6-5 CASSYSTRPSYEQYF TGTGCCAGCAGTTACAGTACTCGGCCCAGCTACGAGCAGTACTTC
. 15 . TRBJ1-5 TRBV2 CASSESRERNQPQHF TGTGCCAGCAGTGAAAGCCGGGAACGCAATCAGCCCCAGCATTTT
. 14 . TRBJ2-7 TRBV5-1 CASSQENRVDEQYF TGCGCCAGCAGCCAAGAAAACAGGGTGGACGAGCAGTACTTC
once 14 . TRBJ2-1 TRBV10-2 CASSEPYRGDEQFF TGCGCCAGCAGTGAACCCTATCGAGGCGATGAGCAGTTCTTC
. 15 . TRBJ2-3 TRBV7-9 CASSSTASSTDTQYF TGTGCCAGCAGCTCCACAGCTTCTAGCACAGATACGCAGTATTTT
. 16 . TRBJ2-4 TRBV7-9 CASSTGPGIDENIQYF TGTGCCAGCAGCACCGGTCCGGGAATCGATGAAAACATTCAGTACTTC
. 16 TRBD2 TRBJ2-3 TRBV29-1 CSVALGLAGITDTQYF TGCAGCGTCGCCCTGGGACTAGCGGGCATCACAGATACGCAGTATTTT
. 12 . TRBJ2-7 TRBV7-8 CASSFRDYEQYF TGTGCCAGCAGCTTCCGGGACTACGAGCAGTACTTC
once 14 . TRBJ2-7 TRBV5-4 CASSLGDSSYEQYF TGTGCCAGCAGCTTGGGAGACAGCTCTTACGAGCAGTACTTC
. 15 TRBD2 TRBJ2-1 TRBV9 CASSPSGSEPNEQFF TGTGCCAGCAGCCCTAGCGGGAGCGAGCCGAATGAGCAGTTCTTC
. 15 . TRBJ2-7 TRBV6-6 CASSSVGSRAYEQYF TGTGCCAGCAGTTCGGTAGGCTCGCGGGCCTACGAGCAGTACTTC
. 20 TRBD2 TRBJ2-1 TRBV4-1 CASSPTPGLVSQSSYNEQFF TGCGCCAGCAGTCCAACTCCGGGACTAGTCTCTCAAAGCTCCTACAATGAGCAGTTCTTC